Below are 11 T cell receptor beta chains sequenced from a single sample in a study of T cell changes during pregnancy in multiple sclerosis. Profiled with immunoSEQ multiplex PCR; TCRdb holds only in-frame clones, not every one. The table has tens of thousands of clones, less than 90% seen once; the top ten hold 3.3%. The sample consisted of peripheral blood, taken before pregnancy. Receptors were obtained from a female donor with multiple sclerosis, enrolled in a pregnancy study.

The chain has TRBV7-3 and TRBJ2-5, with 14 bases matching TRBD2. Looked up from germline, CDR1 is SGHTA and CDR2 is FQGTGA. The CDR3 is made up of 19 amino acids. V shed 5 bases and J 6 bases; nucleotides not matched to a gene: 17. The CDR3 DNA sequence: TGTGCCAGCAGCGACTCATGGACTAGCGGGGGGCCCTGTAAGAAGACCCAGTACTTC. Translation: CASSDSWTSGGPCKKTQYF. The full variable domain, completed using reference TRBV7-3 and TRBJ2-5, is GAGVSQTPSNKVTEKGKYVELRCDPISGHTALYWYRQSLGQGPEFLIYFQGTGAADDSGLPNDRFFAVRPEGSVSTLKIQRTERGDSAVYLCASSDSWTSGGPCKKTQYFGPGTRLLVL.

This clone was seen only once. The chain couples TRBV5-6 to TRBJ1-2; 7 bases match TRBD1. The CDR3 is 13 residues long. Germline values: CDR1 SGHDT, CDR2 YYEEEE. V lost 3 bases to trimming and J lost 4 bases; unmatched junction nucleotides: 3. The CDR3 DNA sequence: TGTGCCAGCAGCTGGGACAGAACCTATGGCTACACCTTC. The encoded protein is CASSWDRTYGYTF.

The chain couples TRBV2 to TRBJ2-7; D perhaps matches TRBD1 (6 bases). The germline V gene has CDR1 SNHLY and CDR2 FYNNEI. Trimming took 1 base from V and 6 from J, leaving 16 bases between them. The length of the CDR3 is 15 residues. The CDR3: CASSEEQGGTREQYF. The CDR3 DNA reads TGTGCCAGCAGTGAAGAACAGGGCGGAACCCGCGAGCAGTACTTC.

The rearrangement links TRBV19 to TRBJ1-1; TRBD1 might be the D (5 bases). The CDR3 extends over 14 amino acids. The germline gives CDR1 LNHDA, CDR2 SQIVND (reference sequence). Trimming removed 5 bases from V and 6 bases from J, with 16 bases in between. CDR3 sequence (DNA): TGTGCCAGTAGTTTCAGACAGCGTCGGGCTGAAGCTTTCTTT. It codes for CASSFRQRRAEAFF.

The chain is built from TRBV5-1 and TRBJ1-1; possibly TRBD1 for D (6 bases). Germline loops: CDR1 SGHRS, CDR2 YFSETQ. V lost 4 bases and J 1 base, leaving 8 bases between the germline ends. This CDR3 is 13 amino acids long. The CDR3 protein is CASSIQGNTEAFF. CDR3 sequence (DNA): TGCGCCAGCAGCATACAGGGGAACACTGAAGCTTTCTTT.

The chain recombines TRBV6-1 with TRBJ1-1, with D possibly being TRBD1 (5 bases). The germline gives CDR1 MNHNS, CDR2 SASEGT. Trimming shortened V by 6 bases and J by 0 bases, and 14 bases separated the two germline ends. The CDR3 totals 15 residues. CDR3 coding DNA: TGTGCCAGCAGAGCGTCCCCGGGGGTGAACACTGAAGCTTTCTTT. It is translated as CASRASPGVNTEAFF.

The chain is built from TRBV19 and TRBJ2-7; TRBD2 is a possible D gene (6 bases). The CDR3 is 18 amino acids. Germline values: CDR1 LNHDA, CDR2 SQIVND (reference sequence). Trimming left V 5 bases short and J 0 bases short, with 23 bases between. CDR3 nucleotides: TGTGCCAGTAGTCCAATAGTGGGACTCGGCGCGAGCTCCTACGAGCAGTACTTC. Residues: CASSPIVGLGASSYEQYF.

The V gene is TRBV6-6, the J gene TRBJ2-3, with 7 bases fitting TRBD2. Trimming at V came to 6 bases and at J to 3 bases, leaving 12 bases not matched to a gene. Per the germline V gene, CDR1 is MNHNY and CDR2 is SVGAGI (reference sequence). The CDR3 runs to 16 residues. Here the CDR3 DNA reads TGTGCCAGCAGGCTAAGTGGGGGAGGGCCAACAGATACGCAGTATTTT. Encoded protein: CASRLSGGGPTDTQYF.

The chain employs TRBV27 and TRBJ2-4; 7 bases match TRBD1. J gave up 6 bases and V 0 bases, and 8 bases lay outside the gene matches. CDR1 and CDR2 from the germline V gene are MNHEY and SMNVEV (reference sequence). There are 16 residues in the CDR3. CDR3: CASSLSLTGLTNIQYF. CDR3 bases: TGTGCCAGCAGTTTATCGCTGACAGGGCTTACAAACATTCAGTACTTC.

The CDR3 DNA reads TGTGCCAGCAGCTCTGGGACAGGGGGCGTAGTGGATACGCAGTATTTT. This translates into CASSSGTGGVVDTQYF. The chain is built from TRBV7-6 and TRBJ2-3; TRBD1 agrees at 12 bases. The CDR3 spans 16 residues. Trimming at V came to 4 bases and at J to 6 bases, leaving 8 bases not matched to a gene. Germline assignment: CDR1 SGHVS and CDR2 FNYEAQ.

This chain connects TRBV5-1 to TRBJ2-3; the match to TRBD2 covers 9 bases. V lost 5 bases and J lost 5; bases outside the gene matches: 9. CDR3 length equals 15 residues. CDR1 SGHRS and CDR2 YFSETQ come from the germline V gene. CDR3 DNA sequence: TGCGCCAGCAGATCGGCGGGAGGGCCTGTAGATACGCAGTATTTT. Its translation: CASRSAGGPVDTQYF.